This entry is about one TCR beta chain. These data come from a study of control samples from healthy donors and cancer patients. The CDR3 totals 12 residues. CDR1 is LGHDT and CDR2 is YNNKEL in the germline V gene (reference sequence). V was cut by 1 base and J by 8 bases, with 5 bases left in between. Libraries were prepared by immunoSEQ multiplex PCR; TCRdb keeps only in-frame clonotypes and omits some of them. The data contain about 150,000 clones, about 93% of them singletons. The chain links TRBV3-1 (or the pseudogene TRBV3-2) to TRBJ2-2; unclear D gene. The receptor comes from a middle-aged man in good health. Material for sequencing was blood. Here the CDR3 reads CASSQGRGELFF. The CDR3 coding sequence is TGTGCCAGCAGCCAAGGCAGGGGGGAGCTGTTTTTT.